These 3 T cell receptor beta chains share one sample of origin, sequenced in a study of blood T cell repertoires in COVID-19. Libraries were prepared by immunoSEQ multiplex PCR; TCRdb keeps only in-frame clonotypes and omits some of them. The top ten clones hold 25% to 30% of a sample with around 120,000 clones, around 87% of them seen once. The sequenced sample was peripheral blood. These receptors were obtained from a woman in her 70s with acute or convalescent COVID-19.

This chain links TRBV6-5 with TRBJ1-5; weak D call: TRBD1 (5 bases). The V and J ends lost 8 bases and 7 bases respectively, with 15 bases between them. The CDR3 has 13 amino acids. Germline V gene data show CDR1 as MNHEY and CDR2 as SVGAGI. CDR3 nucleotides: TGTGCCAGCTCCACTCTGGGGGGGCAGCCCCAGCATTTT. As protein: CASSTLGGQPQHF.

The chain couples TRBV3-1 (or the pseudogene TRBV3-2) to TRBJ1-1; D perhaps matches TRBD1 (6 bases). V shed 1 base and J shed 6 bases, with 12 bases lying between them. Germline assignment: CDR1 LGHDT and CDR2 YNNKEL (reference sequence). The CDR3 is 14 residues long. The CDR3 DNA reads as TGTGCCAGCAGCCAAGGTGTGGGGGCGGCTGAAGCTTTCTTT. Protein sequence: CASSQGVGAAEAFF.

This clone was seen ten or more times. The chain links TRBV12-3 or TRBV12-4 to TRBJ2-1, with D possibly being TRBD1 (5 bases). The CDR3 is made up of 11 amino acids. V was clipped by 4 bases and J by 10 bases, with 8 bases between them. In nucleotides, the CDR3 is TGTGCCAGCAGTTCAGGGTACGAGCAGTTCTTC. This sequence encodes CASSSGYEQFF.